These 21 T cell receptor beta chains share one sample of origin, sequenced in a study of CD8 T cells in ankylosing spondylitis. Each CDR3 protein is one row after TCRdb ran MiXCR on the 5' RACE reads. The table records 200,000 to 300,000 distinct CDR3 sequences, 8.6% of them present only once. Sequences were obtained from blood, either unsorted or a sorted T cell fraction (not recorded which). The source is a male donor with ankylosing spondylitis or in good health (not recorded which).

This clonotype has at least ten counts. The chain has TRBV19 and TRBJ1-1; D gene ambiguous. This CDR3 comprises 12 residues. Trimming pared 9 bases from V and 6 bases from J, leaving 14 bases between. Germline CDR1 LNHDA, CDR2 SQIVND (reference sequence). DNA of the CDR3: TGTGCCAGCTCCGCAGGAGATCCTGAAGCTTTCTTT. Its translation: CASSAGDPEAFF. Full variable domain (missing parts from reference TRBV19 and TRBJ1-1): DGGITQSPKYLFRKEGQNVTLSCEQNLNHDAMYWYRQDPGQGLRLIYYSQIVNDFQKGDIAEGYSVSREKKESFPLTVTSAQKNPTAFYLCASSAGDPEAFFGQGTRLTVV.

The sample holds many counts of this clonotype. This chain connects TRBV6-6 to TRBJ2-3; D remains unclear. The CDR3 contains 12 residues. Germline-derived CDR1 and CDR2 are MNHNY and SVGAGI (reference sequence). Trimming stripped 6 bases from V and 3 bases from J, with 7 bases between. The DNA for the CDR3 is TGTGCCAGCAGACCATGGACAGATACGCAGTATTTT. Translation gives CASRPWTDTQYF.

This clonotype was detected a few times. The V call is TRBV30, the J call TRBJ2-1; the D gene is possibly TRBD2 (6 bases). The CDR3 is 13 amino acids. Germline V gene sequence: CDR1 GTSNPN, CDR2 SVGIG (reference sequence). Trimming took off 4 bases at V and 9 bases at J, with 16 bases between the two ends. For the CDR3, the DNA is TGTGCCTGGAACGTGGGAGGAAGGGGTGAGCAGTTCTTC. It translates to CAWNVGGRGEQFF.

This clonotype has a count of ten or more. V is TRBV12-3 or TRBV12-4 and J is TRBJ1-1; 9 nucleotides align to TRBD1. The junction had 9 bases not matched to a gene; V was cut back by 8 bases and J by 5 bases. The CDR3 spans 14 residues. The CDR3 coding sequence is TGTGCCAGCGGAACAGGGGGCGAGAGGACTGAAGCTTTCTTT. This gives the protein CASGTGGERTEAFF.

This clonotype has ten or more counts. This sequence joins TRBV30 and TRBJ1-1, with D uncertain. This CDR3 comprises 11 residues. Trimming took 0 bases from V and 11 from J, leaving 10 bases between them. Per germline, CDR1 GTSNPN and CDR2 SVGIG (reference sequence). CDR3 protein: CAWSVGGEAFF. The CDR3 bases are TGTGCCTGGAGTGTGGGTGGGGAGGCTTTCTTT.

The V call is TRBV6-5, the J call TRBJ2-4; 8 positions match TRBD1. CDR3 size: 17 residues. The J segment lost 4 bases and the V segment lost 0 bases, leaving 8 bases of the junction unmatched. From germline, CDR1 is MNHEY and CDR2 SVGAGI. Here the CDR3 DNA reads TGTGCCAGCAGTTACTCGATTCAGGGGGCCCATAAAAACATTCAGTACTTC. Its translation is CASSYSIQGAHKNIQYF.

In its sample, this clonotype was seen many times. The chain carries TRBV7-9 and TRBJ2-1, with 11 bases fitting TRBD2. The CDR3 covers 16 residues. Per the germline V gene, CDR1 is SEHNR and CDR2 is FQNEAQ (reference sequence). Trimming took 2 bases from V and 5 from J; bases not matched to a gene: 5. Here the CDR3 DNA reads TGTGCCAGCAGCTTACACCGACTAGCGGGAAACAATGAGCAGTTCTTC. Translating gives CASSLHRLAGNNEQFF. The entire variable domain, with the rest obtained from reference TRBV7-9 and TRBJ2-1, is as follows: DTGVSQNPRHKITKRGQNVTFRCDPISEHNRLYWYRQTLGQGPEFLTYFQNEAQLEKSRLLSDRFSAERPKGSFSTLEIQRTEQGDSAMYLCASSLHRLAGNNEQFFGPGTRLTVL.

This clonotype was counted at least ten times. The J gene is TRBJ1-1, the V gene TRBV6-2 or TRBV6-3; D is unclear. Germline loops: CDR1 MNHEY, CDR2 SVGEGT. The CDR3 length is 12 residues. Trimming removed 6 bases from V and 2 bases from J, with 7 bases in between. CDR3 amino acids: CASRDGNTEAFF. In DNA form, the CDR3 reads TGTGCCAGCAGGGACGGTAACACTGAAGCTTTCTTT.

This clonotype was seen many times. The chain employs TRBV5-1 and TRBJ2-1; D might be TRBD2 (5 bases). Trimming shortened V by 0 bases and J by 6 bases, and 16 bases separated the two germline ends. The CDR3 is made up of 16 amino acids. The germline V gene encodes CDR1 SGHRS and CDR2 YFSETQ. The CDR3 sequence is CASSLVASSYRNEQFF. The CDR3 DNA is TGCGCCAGCAGCTTGGTAGCTAGCTCGTACCGCAATGAGCAGTTCTTC.

This clonotype was observed a handful of times. The rearrangement links TRBV9 to TRBJ2-5; 8 positions match TRBD2. Trimming cost V 1 base and J 2 bases; bases outside gene matches: 4. Germline V gene data show CDR1 as SGDLS and CDR2 as YYNGEE. The CDR3 spans 15 residues. For the CDR3, the DNA is TGTGCCAGCAGCGTAACAGCGGGGGAGCAAGAGACCCAGTACTTC. Protein sequence: CASSVTAGEQETQYF.

Many counts were recorded for this clonotype. The J gene is TRBJ1-1, the V gene TRBV18, with D uncertain. V shed 1 base and J shed 3 bases, with 6 bases lying between them. The CDR3 runs to 13 residues. The germline gives CDR1 KGHSH, CDR2 LQKENI. CDR3 DNA: TGTGCCAGCTCACCACATGTAGACACTGAAGCTTTCTTT. Translation gives CASSPHVDTEAFF.

This clonotype occurred many times. This chain uses TRBV10-3 with TRBJ1-1, with 9 bases aligning to TRBD1. Germline lookup yields CDR1 ENHRY and CDR2 SYGVKD. The ends lost 6 bases at V and 4 bases at J; junction bases unmatched: 9. CDR3 length equals 15 residues. The CDR3: CAISPQGAVGTEAFF. CDR3 nucleotides: TGTGCCATCAGCCCACAGGGGGCAGTGGGCACTGAAGCTTTCTTT.

This clonotype appeared a few times. The chain uses TRBV5-5 and TRBJ1-1; D is ambiguous. Looked up from germline, CDR1 is SGHKS and CDR2 is YYEKEE (reference sequence). The germline V and J ends were trimmed by 0 bases and 2 bases, with 14 bases remaining between them. CDR3 size: 16 residues. Here the CDR3 DNA reads TGTGCCAGCAGCTTGGCATCTTCACAGATAAACACTGAAGCTTTCTTT. Its translation is CASSLASSQINTEAFF.

The gene calls are TRBV18 and TRBJ1-3; D is ambiguous. Trimming stripped 7 bases from V and 3 bases from J, with 13 bases between. The CDR3 is 14 amino acids. Germline CDR1 KGHSH, CDR2 LQKENI. This chain's CDR3 is CASLPDQVGNTIYF. DNA for the CDR3: TGTGCCAGCTTACCCGATCAGGTTGGAAACACCATATATTTT.

This clonotype was observed at least ten times. The V call is TRBV29-1, the J call TRBJ2-7; D gene unclear. The CDR3 spans 13 residues. Per germline, CDR1 SQVTM and CDR2 ANQGSEA. V was cut by 4 bases and J by 3 bases, with 13 bases left in between. The DNA for the CDR3 is TGCAGCGTTGTCCGCGAGTATAGCTACGAGCAGTACTTC. Protein sequence: CSVVREYSYEQYF.

This clonotype was counted many times. This rearrangement joins TRBV20-1 to TRBJ2-5; D is unresolved. Germline lookup yields CDR1 DFQATT and CDR2 SNEGSKA (reference sequence). The CDR3 loop spans 14 amino acids. Trimming took 3 bases from V and 0 from J, leaving 11 bases between them. The CDR3 spells CSASKARYQETQYF. The DNA of the CDR3 is TGCAGTGCTAGCAAAGCTAGGTACCAAGAGACCCAGTACTTC.

A few counts support this clonotype. It is unclear where the CDR3 begins or ends on the DNA, so no DNA is shown, and the CDR3 is as TCRdb lists it. The chain links TRBV19 to TRBJ2-3; the table's D gene call, TRBD1, was not cross checked with the DNA. Germline CDR1 LNHDA, CDR2 SQIVND (reference sequence). 17 amino acids form the CDR3, both terminal residues included. The CDR3 here is CASTPSGRGQGLDTQYF.

In regard to this clonotype: A read error may be the cause here, since a much bigger clone is one base away. The missing conserved phenylalanine or tryptophan at the end of this CDR3 makes a read error likely. The chain carries TRBV7-6 and TRBJ2-1, with D uncertain. V dropped 3 bases and J dropped 7 bases, with 16 bases sitting between them. The germline V gene encodes CDR1 SGHVS and CDR2 FNYEAQ. This CDR3 comprises 15 residues. In DNA, the CDR3 is TGTGCCAGCAGCTTCTACATTAAAGGGTCGAATGAGCAGTTCCTC. It translates to CASSFYIKGSNEQFL.

This clonotype came up many times. V usage is TRBV4-2 and J usage is TRBJ1-4; 7 bases map to TRBD1. Germline assignment: CDR1 LGHNA and CDR2 YNFKEQ. V was clipped by 3 bases and J by 5 bases; unmatched bases: 6. This CDR3 is 15 amino acids long. The CDR3 loop is CASSQELTGNEKLFF. The CDR3 nucleotides are TGTGCCAGCAGCCAGGAATTGACAGGGAATGAAAAACTGTTTTTT.

This clonotype came up many times. The rearrangement joins TRBV12-3 or TRBV12-4 to TRBJ1-6; D is perhaps TRBD1 (5 bases). V lost 5 bases and J 6 bases, leaving 8 bases between the germline ends. This CDR3 contains 13 residues. CDR3 DNA: TGTGCCAGCAGTGGGGACGGTAATTCACCCCTCCACTTT. Its translation is CASSGDGNSPLHF.

This clonotype was seen only a few times. J is TRBJ1-1 and V is TRBV7-2, with D hard to call. Between the trimmed V and J ends, which lost 6 bases and 0 bases, there was a span of 11 bases. Germline V gene lookup returns CDR1 SGHTA and CDR2 FQGNSA. The CDR3 runs 14 residues. The CDR3 DNA reads TGTGCCAGCAGTTCTCAGAATATGAACACTGAAGCTTTCTTT. Translating it yields CASSSQNMNTEAFF.